This section outlines one T cell receptor (beta chain) sequence together with its context. Its antigen is as yet unknown. These data come from a study of cytomegalovirus exposure and HLA in healthy donors. Study-wide points: TCR beta sequences reportedly predicted most subjects' HLA-A and HLA-B alleles accurately.

This PCR relied on a set of 60 Vbeta primers and 13 Jbeta primers. Measured with immunoSEQ multiplex PCR; TCRdb has only the in-frame clones, and not every one. Of over 150,000 clones listed, roughly three quarters are singletons. Germline V CDR1 and CDR2: SGHAT, FQNNGV. Trimming cost V 0 bases and J 4 bases, with 7 bases left between them. The CDR3 covers 14 residues. This clonotype was sampled from a woman aged 45-65 years in good health and CMV-seropositive. The chain joins TRBV11-2 to TRBJ2-1, with D maybe TRBD2 (5 bases). The sequencing input was PBMCs. CDR3 coding DNA: TGTGCCAGCAGCTTAGAGAGGGCATACAATGAGCAGTTCTTC. Protein sequence: CASSLERAYNEQFF.